This T cell receptor (beta chain) appears in the sequencing data of a study of T cells in Graves' hyperthyroidism and ophthalmopathy (dated by TCRdb to between 2017 and 2020). At the level of the whole study: Peripheral blood was sampled at the time of initial diagnosis, prior to any treatment. TCR V-J signatures able to tell the groups apart were searched for in a discovery cohort of 100 patients, of whom about 40 had Graves' ophthalmopathy and about 60 had stable Graves' hyperthyroidism. Whether ophthalmopathy could be predicted prospectively was tested in an independent validation cohort made up of some 20 hyperthyroidism patients plus 17 patients who later progressed to ophthalmopathy. For training and testing, the approximately 97 patients in the discovery cohort were randomly divided in a 7:3 ratio. In over five Graves' hyperthyroidism patients, the study also compared T-cell repertoires from thyroid tissue with T-cell repertoires from blood. Once sampling was done, hyperthyroidism patients were given methimazole at a starting dose of 30 mg daily, whereas ophthalmopathy patients were given high-dose intravenous methylprednisolone. According to the paper, TCR Vbeta CDR3 sequencing was carried out on over 130 peripheral blood samples, which came from approximately 41 ophthalmopathy, fewer than 80 hyperthyroidism and roughly 17 progressor patients.

At the junction V is shortened by 5 bases and J by 1 base, with 11 bases in between. The CDR3 numbers 14 residues from cysteine through phenylalanine. The entry retains the CDR3 DNA only, 42 bases that are in frame from base 1. A patient counted as having stable Graves' hyperthyroidism if no progression to ophthalmopathy occurred over 18 months of follow-up. Hyperthyroidism patients were aged 18 to 65 years and newly diagnosed, with disease duration of less than 2 months. Patients with uncontrolled infections, other autoimmune diseases, pregnancy or lactation were excluded. Diagnoses relied on clinical symptoms, serum thyroxine and TRAb, thyroid ultrasound and orbital computed tomography. PBMCs were separated from approximately 9.9 ml of fresh peripheral blood using Ficoll-Paque density gradient centrifugation. Trizol reagent was used to extract total RNA, and RNA quality was then checked on an Agilent 2100 Bioanalyzer.

Amplification of TCR beta CDR3 regions was carried out from RNA transcripts. For the first round of RT-PCR on the TCR CDR3, the HTBI primer set was used together with the Qiagen OneStep RT-PCR kit. The libraries were constructed in a second round of multiplex PCR and then size-selected and purified. The libraries were sequenced on an Illumina HiSeq2000 using paired-end 100 bp reads. The paper's data handling went like this. Raw data were processed with SOAPnuke, discarding reads with adapters, uncalled bases, mean Phred below 15, or no exact constant-primer or identifier match. High-quality paired reads were merged using COPE v1.2.5, and each unique nucleotide sequence was defined as a clonotype. MiTCR v1.1 was used to align clonotypes to the IMGT TRBV, TRBD and TRBJ reference segments. The analysis was restricted to V-J combinations with a frequency above 0.0001, which together covered 99% to 99.2% of the repertoires. The TCS score was defined as F50 (clonal expansion) divided by E x V (chaos), with BLOSUM62-based TCRdist calculated between CDR3 peptides within each V-J. Welch's t-statistics and random forest reduced several hundred V-J features to roughly 13, which were used in a naive Bayes classifier (R e1071). The Morisita-Horn index was used to measure how similar the thyroid and blood repertoires were. The raw public data were reprocessed by TCRdb itself: fastp quality trimming at Q25, MiXCR clonotype calling, in-frame beta chains only. CDR3 protein duplicates are merged, each entry listing the most common genes and DNA. TCRdb, not the authors, supplied the V and J calls. This sample has over 700,000 distinct CDR3 sequences in its table, and about two fifths of those were observed once. 8.9% of the sample is held by the ten biggest clonotypes.

On the study overall, not on this receptor specifically: In validation, the model predicted progression to ophthalmopathy with 65% to 71% sensitivity and 72% to 85% specificity, a median of approximately 6.5 months before onset. A 13 V-J signature model separated ophthalmopathy from stable hyperthyroidism, with about 88% sensitivity and about 81% specificity in cross-validation and 80%/75% in testing. Sample size was not statistically predetermined, and investigators were not blinded to group allocation. Most expanded thyroid clonotypes (frequency above 0.001) were also detected in blood, a finding suggesting that blood repertoires may reflect thyroid immune responses.

This clonotype turned up a few times. No antigen is known for it. No base quality values were provided; no much bigger clone lies one nucleotide off. The chain links TRBV12-3 or TRBV12-4 with TRBJ1-1, with no D gene named confidently. This receptor was obtained from a man aged 18 to 30 with Graves' hyperthyroidism. Material for sequencing was blood. The base sequence is TGTGCCAGCAGTCTTCTCCGGCAGAACACTGAAGCTTTCTTT. Translated, this gives CASSLLRQNTEAFF.